This T cell receptor beta chain stems from a study of blood T cell repertoires in COVID-19. This clone was detected only a few times. Cohorts were based on clinical histories the participants reported. This CDR3 comprises 18 residues. Germline assignment: CDR1 SGHTA and CDR2 FQGNSA. With 5 bases clipped from V and 0 bases from J, the junction kept 13 bases outside the gene matches. Clones were sequenced by immunoSEQ multiplex PCR, and TCRdb holds only the in-frame ones, with some missing. The sample lists fewer than 250,000 clones, over 80% occurring once. The chain recombines TRBV7-2 with TRBJ2-1, with 7 bases lining up with TRBD2. The receptor was isolated from a woman in her twenties or thirties who had been exposed to COVID-19. The specimen was PBMCs or T cells enriched from blood (not recorded which). In DNA, the CDR3 is TGTGCCAGCAGCCCAGGGAGGGCCCTTTTCGGCTCCTACAATGAGCAGTTCTTC. It codes for CASSPGRALFGSYNEQFF. Supplemented by reference TRBV7-2 and TRBJ2-1, the full variable domain reads GAGVSQSPSNKVTEKGKDVELRCDPISGHTALYWYRQSLGQGLEFLIYFQGNSAPDKSGLPSDRFSAERTGGSVSTLTIQRTQQEDSAVYLCASSPGRALFGSYNEQFFGPGTRLTVL.